These 29 T cell receptor beta chains came from one sample sequenced in a study of technical replicates of blood from a few donors. The repertoire was sequenced with immunoSEQ multiplex PCR; TCRdb's copy has only in-frame clones and lacks some. The data contain around 57,000 clones, roughly 92% of them seen just once; the ten biggest clones take up about 0.2%. Sequencing was done on a sample of T cells isolated from PBMCs. These receptors were collected from a human donor in good health.

The rearrangement links TRBV7-2 to TRBJ1-4; D gene ambiguous. The germline CDR1 and CDR2 sequences are SGHTA and FQGNSA. Trimming took 5 bases from V and 8 from J, leaving 9 bases between them. The CDR3 extends over 12 amino acids. The DNA of the CDR3 is TGTGCCAGCAGCAATGCGGGGGAAAAACTGTTTTTT. Translation gives CASSNAGEKLFF.

The J gene is TRBJ2-7, the V gene TRBV5-1; 7 bases agree with TRBD2. The CDR3 loop spans 16 amino acids. The J segment lost 2 bases and the V segment lost 6 bases, leaving 14 bases of the junction unmatched. The germline V gene encodes CDR1 SGHRS and CDR2 YFSETQ. The CDR3 loop is CASNGGGLGPTYEQYF. The CDR3 DNA follows: TGCGCCAGCAACGGGGGAGGGCTGGGCCCAACCTACGAGCAGTACTTC. Based on the CDR3 plus reference TRBV5-1 and TRBJ2-7, the full variable domain is KAGVTQTPRYLIKTRGQQVTLSCSPISGHRSVSWYQQTPGQGLQFLFEYFSETQRNKGNFPGRFSGRQFSNSRSEMNVSTLELGDSALYLCASNGGGLGPTYEQYFGPGTRLTVT.

The chain combines TRBV11-2 with TRBJ2-1, with D possibly TRBD2 on 6 matching bases. Trimming cost V 4 bases and J 12 bases, with 13 bases left between them. The CDR3 extends over 12 amino acids. Germline CDR1 SGHAT, CDR2 FQNNGV. The CDR3 nucleotides are TGTGCCAGCAGCTCAAGACTAGACATGCAGTTCTTC. Translating it yields CASSSRLDMQFF.

The chain recombines TRBV9 with TRBJ2-5, with D perhaps matching TRBD1 (6 bases). CDR3 length: 15 residues. Trimming cost V 5 bases and J 5 bases, with 19 bases left between them. Germline CDR1 reads SGDLS; CDR2 reads YYNGEE. This chain's CDR3 is CASSNQGSEAETQYF. The CDR3 bases are TGTGCCAGCAGTAACCAGGGGTCGGAGGCGGAGACCCAGTACTTC.

The chain links TRBV11-2 to TRBJ1-3; perhaps TRBD1 as D (6 bases). Germline-derived CDR1 and CDR2 are SGHAT and FQNNGV. This CDR3 has 18 residues. V lost 0 bases and J 0 bases, leaving 15 bases between the germline ends. The CDR3 coding sequence is TGTGCCAGCAGCTTAGATCGATGGGGGCCTAACTCTGGAAACACCATATATTTT. This codes for CASSLDRWGPNSGNTIYF.

The gene calls are TRBV7-6 and TRBJ2-1; TRBD2 aligns across 8 bases. In germline, CDR1 is SGHVS, CDR2 FNYEAQ. This CDR3 comprises 15 residues. J gave up 8 bases and V 5 bases, and 11 bases lay outside the gene matches. CDR3 sequence: CASSQGLAGVDEQFF. CDR3 bases: TGTGCCAGCAGCCAAGGACTAGCAGGAGTCGATGAGCAGTTCTTC.

This chain uses TRBV13 with TRBJ2-7, with 11 bases identical to TRBD2. The CDR3 spans 15 residues. CDR1 and CDR2 from the germline V gene are PRHDT and FYEKMQ (reference sequence). With 5 bases clipped from V and 3 bases from J, the junction kept 6 bases outside the gene matches. CDR3 in DNA: TGTGCCAGCAGCAAATTGACTAGCGGGAACTACGAGCAGTACTTC. This encodes CASSKLTSGNYEQYF.

The gene calls are TRBV5-1 and TRBJ2-1, with 7 positions matching TRBD1. The CDR3 is 15 residues long. The germline CDR1 and CDR2 sequences are SGHRS and YFSETQ. V trimming: 4 bases; J trimming: 2 bases; junction bases outside the gene matches: 6. This chain's CDR3 is CASSETGTAYNEQFF. CDR3 bases: TGCGCCAGCAGCGAGACCGGGACAGCCTACAATGAGCAGTTCTTC.

The chain combines TRBV10-3 with TRBJ2-7, with D tentatively TRBD2 (6 bases). There are 16 residues in the CDR3. CDR1 ENHRY and CDR2 SYGVKD come from the germline V gene. Trimming took 6 bases from V and 7 from J, leaving 25 bases between them. The CDR3: CAIRPQPGGEEREQYF. CDR3 sequence (DNA): TGTGCCATCAGACCCCAGCCCGGGGGAGAGGAGCGGGAGCAGTACTTC.

The chain combines TRBV7-9 with TRBJ2-7, with 8 positions matching TRBD2. This CDR3 has 14 residues. J was trimmed by 5 bases and V by 4 bases; bases with no gene match: 7. Per germline, CDR1 SEHNR and CDR2 FQNEAQ (reference sequence). The CDR3: CASSSHTRGDEQYF. The CDR3 bases are TGTGCCAGCAGCTCTCATACGCGGGGGGACGAGCAGTACTTC.

The chain has TRBV7-2 and TRBJ2-7, with 8 bases that match TRBD1. Per germline, CDR1 SGHTA and CDR2 FQGNSA. This CDR3 spans 15 amino acids. The V and J ends lost 1 base and 6 bases, in that order; junction bases with no gene match: 8. As DNA, the CDR3 is TGTGCCAGCAGCTTAGTTCTCCCCGACAGGGGCGAGCAGTACTTC. Translating gives CASSLVLPDRGEQYF. Looking up the rest from reference TRBV7-2 and TRBJ2-7 gives the full variable domain: GAGVSQSPSNKVTEKGKDVELRCDPISGHTALYWYRQSLGQGLEFLIYFQGNSAPDKSGLPSDRFSAERTGGSVSTLTIQRTQQEDSAVYLCASSLVLPDRGEQYFGPGTRLTVT.

This chain uses TRBV6-6 with TRBJ2-7, with 7 bases fitting TRBD2. J was trimmed by 6 bases and V by 6 bases; bases with no gene match: 11. CDR3 length: 14 residues. Germline CDR1 MNHNY, CDR2 SVGAGI (reference sequence). The CDR3 sequence: CASRPAGPPREQYF. Here the CDR3 DNA reads TGTGCCAGCAGGCCAGCGGGGCCTCCGCGCGAGCAGTACTTC.

The J gene is TRBJ2-1, the V gene TRBV5-6, with a possible D match to TRBD1 (6 bases). V was shortened by 1 base and J by 0 bases, with 14 bases between the two germline ends. The germline CDR1 and CDR2 sequences are SGHDT and YYEEEE. The CDR3 has 17 residues. DNA of the CDR3: TGTGCCAGCAGCTTGAAGCCGGGCAGGGGCTCCTACAATGAGCAGTTCTTC. Its protein is CASSLKPGRGSYNEQFF. Variable domain in full (rest from reference TRBV5-6 and TRBJ2-1): DAGVTQSPTHLIKTRGQQVTLRCSPKSGHDTVSWYQQALGQGPQFIFQYYEEEERQRGNFPDRFSGHQFPNYSSELNVNALLLGDSALYLCASSLKPGRGSYNEQFFGPGTRLTVL.

The chain recombines TRBV19 with TRBJ1-1, with D uncertain. Germline assignment: CDR1 LNHDA and CDR2 SQIVND (reference sequence). The CDR3 sequence is 14 residues long. Trimming removed 3 bases at V and 0 bases at J, with 8 bases between. The CDR3 region is CASSMGHLNTEAFF. Here the CDR3 DNA reads TGTGCCAGTAGTATGGGCCACCTGAACACTGAAGCTTTCTTT.

The V and J genes are TRBV5-1 and TRBJ2-1; possibly TRBD2 for D (5 bases). This CDR3 has 16 residues. V gave up 1 base and J gave up 1 base, with 12 bases separating them. Germline CDR1 is SGHRS and CDR2 is YFSETQ. The CDR3 DNA sequence: TGCGCCAGCAGCTTGTCGGGATCGGTGTCCTACAATGAGCAGTTCTTC. Translating it yields CASSLSGSVSYNEQFF.

The chain joins TRBV15 to TRBJ1-1, with D possibly matching TRBD1 (5 bases). Germline V gene sequence: CDR1 LNHNV, CDR2 YYDKDF (reference sequence). There are 13 residues in the CDR3. V lost 9 bases, J lost 0 bases, and 11 bases lay in between. Written as DNA, the CDR3 is TGTGCCACTTCGACAGTCCTGAACACTGAAGCTTTCTTT. Protein: CATSTVLNTEAFF.

V gene TRBV5-1 combines with J gene TRBJ2-1; no reliable D call. Germline assignment: CDR1 SGHRS and CDR2 YFSETQ. Trimming cost V 4 bases and J 6 bases, with 5 bases left between them. This CDR3 region has 11 residues. The CDR3 sequence: CASSGANEQFF. The CDR3 bases are TGCGCCAGCAGCGGAGCCAATGAGCAGTTCTTC.

The J gene is TRBJ2-5, the V gene TRBV5-1; TRBD2 matches 12 bases. V shed 2 bases and J 5 bases; nucleotides not matched to a gene: 10. The CDR3 covers 17 residues. Germline CDR1 is SGHRS and CDR2 is YFSETQ. The CDR3 DNA reads as TGCGCCAGCAGCTTCTATCCTAGCGGGGGGGCTTTGGAGACCCAGTACTTC. Amino acid sequence: CASSFYPSGGALETQYF.

V and J are TRBV9 and TRBJ1-2, with 7 bases fitting TRBD1. Germline-derived CDR1 and CDR2 are SGDLS and YYNGEE. The CDR3 is made up of 16 amino acids. Trimming at V came to 3 bases and at J to 3 bases, leaving 11 bases not matched to a gene. The CDR3 DNA sequence: TGTGCCAGCAGCGCGAACCGACAGGGACGGGACTATGGCTACACCTTC. This encodes CASSANRQGRDYGYTF. Full variable domain (remainder filled in from reference TRBV9 and TRBJ1-2): DSGVTQTPKHLITATGQRVTLRCSPRSGDLSVYWYQQSLDQGLQFLIQYYNGEERAKGNILERFSAQQFPDLHSELNLSSLELGDSALYFCASSANRQGRDYGYTFGSGTRLTVV.

The chain joins TRBV7-3 to TRBJ2-1; 11 bases fit TRBD2. V dropped 5 bases and J dropped 2; count of bases not matched to a gene: 5. Germline V lookup: CDR1 SGHTA, CDR2 FQGTGA. The CDR3 covers 16 residues. The CDR3 DNA reads as TGTGCCAGCAGCATTAGCGGGGGGGTAACCTACAATGAGCAGTTCTTC. This sequence encodes CASSISGGVTYNEQFF.

The chain uses TRBV5-5 and TRBJ2-5; 7 bases fit TRBD1. CDR1 and CDR2 from the germline V gene are SGHKS and YYEKEE (reference sequence). CDR3 length equals 14 residues. V dropped 3 bases and J dropped 5; count of bases not matched to a gene: 7. The CDR3 sequence: CASSSRGQTETQYF. In DNA, the CDR3 is TGTGCCAGCAGCTCGAGGGGACAGACGGAGACCCAGTACTTC.

The chain joins TRBV5-1 to TRBJ2-1; 7 positions match TRBD1. Germline V gene sequence: CDR1 SGHRS, CDR2 YFSETQ. J gave up 4 bases and V 4 bases, and 5 bases lay outside the gene matches. The CDR3 consists of 14 residues. This CDR3 reads CASSLRDSYNEQFF. The CDR3 bases are TGCGCCAGCAGCCTCCGGGACAGTTACAATGAGCAGTTCTTC.

The rearrangement links TRBV28 to TRBJ2-7, with D uncertain. Germline-derived CDR1 and CDR2 are MDHEN and SYDVKM. Trimming pared 3 bases from V and 2 bases from J, leaving 11 bases between. This CDR3 spans 14 amino acids. Here the CDR3 reads CASSFRRRPYEQYF. CDR3 nucleotide sequence: TGTGCCAGCAGTTTTCGCAGGCGCCCCTACGAGCAGTACTTC.

This chain uses TRBV5-4 with TRBJ2-3; 15 nucleotides agree with TRBD2. V lost 2 bases, J lost 3 bases, and 10 bases stayed unmatched. CDR1 is SGHNT, CDR2 YYREEE, per germline (reference sequence). The CDR3 runs to 19 residues. This CDR3 is CASSLWPGLAGGRTDTQYF. DNA of the CDR3: TGTGCCAGCAGCTTATGGCCGGGACTAGCGGGAGGAAGGACAGATACGCAGTATTTT.

V gene TRBV10-3 combines with J gene TRBJ2-2; 8 nucleotides align to TRBD2. V lost 6 bases and J lost 3; bases outside the gene matches: 9. CDR1 is ENHRY, CDR2 SYGVKD, per germline. The CDR3 extends over 16 amino acids. The CDR3 nucleotides are TGTGCCATCAGCGCCGGGAGGGGACGGTACACCGGGGAGCTGTTTTTT. Translating it yields CAISAGRGRYTGELFF.

The chain carries TRBV11-3 and TRBJ1-2; no clear D gene. The germline V gene has CDR1 SGHNT and CDR2 YENEEA. This CDR3 region has 17 residues. Trimming left V 5 bases short and J 4 bases short, with 23 bases between. CDR3 region: CASSPHGMEGLGYGYTF. For the CDR3, the DNA is TGTGCCAGCAGCCCACATGGTATGGAGGGATTGGGCTATGGCTACACCTTC.

The CDR3 spells CASSYPDSNYGYTF. In DNA form, the CDR3 reads TGTGCCAGCAGTTATCCGGACAGCAACTATGGCTACACCTTC. V and J are TRBV6-6 and TRBJ1-2; a weak D match, TRBD1 (6 bases). Trimming removed 3 bases at V and 2 bases at J, with 10 bases between. The germline gives CDR1 MNHNY, CDR2 SVGAGI (reference sequence). CDR3 size: 14 residues.

J is TRBJ2-1 and V is TRBV7-6; 9 bases fit TRBD1. Germline CDR1 and CDR2: SGHVS and FNYEAQ. The V and J ends lost 4 bases and 5 bases, in that order; junction bases with no gene match: 3. The CDR3 contains 14 residues. The CDR3 sequence: CASSYRQGDNEQFF. CDR3 DNA: TGTGCCAGCAGCTACCGACAGGGGGACAATGAGCAGTTCTTC.

The chain uses TRBV28 and TRBJ2-7; no firm D call. The germline V gene encodes CDR1 MDHEN and CDR2 SYDVKM. With 6 bases removed from V and 4 bases from J, the gap between germline ends came to 19 bases. This CDR3 is built from 15 residues. DNA of the CDR3: TGTGCCAGCAGGCCCCCATTTGGCCCCCATTACGAGCAGTACTTC. It specifies CASRPPFGPHYEQYF.